Sequencing of this T cell receptor beta chain was carried out in a study of glioma-infiltrating T cells listed by TCRdb under 2016. Regarding the complete study: Glioma tissue, non-neoplastic brain tissue and matched peripheral blood mononuclear cells were used as sources from which TCR alpha- and beta-chain repertoires were sequenced. To measure divergence between tissue and blood T-cell populations, each tissue-infiltrating repertoire was compared with the peripheral blood repertoire of the same patient. Three low-grade glioma patients, fewer than 10 primary glioblastoma patients and three non-glioma patients contributing non-neoplastic brain tissue were included in the paired cohort.

As regards this clonotype: There is no known antigen for this receptor. Within one base of it there is no much larger clone, and no base qualities were kept.

The junction shows trimming of 5 bases on V and 3 bases on J, plus 16 bases between the germline ends. The CDR3 starts with the cysteine, ends with the phenylalanine, and has 15 residues. Kept here is only the CDR3 DNA, which spans 45 bases and is read in frame from base 1. CDR1 MGHDK and CDR2 SYGVNS are derived from the germline V gene. The iRepertoire nested amplicon-rescue multiplex PCR (arm-PCR) platform was used to amplify TCR alpha and beta CDR3 regions from RNA. One-step reverse transcription and amplification used roughly 100-400 ng of tissue mRNA or PBMC total RNA as input. Following bead purification, Illumina adapters were added through a secondary multiplex PCR, and the libraries were then gel-purified between 200 and 400 bp. The libraries contained internal 6-nucleotide barcodes that were used for demultiplexing. Sequencing of libraries was performed on an Illumina MiSeq with 2x220 or 2x250 nucleotide paired-end reads. The authors processed their data as follows. FLASH 1.2.11 was used to merge paired reads, and BWA-MEM then aligned the reads to the GRCh37 human genome before TRA and TRB reads were extracted. An IMGT-derived reference of cassette sequences and CDR3 motifs, with pseudogenes included, was used for V and J assignment. Three-frame translation of reads was performed, and productive CDR3s were defined as those with a C...FGXG motif and no stop codons. Clonotypes were defined as unique combinations of V-J cassette pair and CDR3 amino acid sequence. Hamming distance filtering was applied to reads, with thresholds set by the sequence error rate of each sample in mapped regions. The public reads were reanalyzed by TCRdb: fastp trimming at Q25, MiXCR alignment, in-frame beta chains only. Each entry is one CDR3 protein sequence, shown with its most common DNA and genes. Here the V and J calls rest on TCRdb's processing, not on the authors' analysis. Here the sample has about 140,000 distinct CDR3 sequences; roughly 43% occur a single time. The ten largest account for roughly 20% of the sample.

Broader findings and caveats from the paper: In non-neoplastic patients, VJ-independent divergence between tissue and blood fell below expectation, whereas in all gliomas, and especially in low-grade gliomas, the divergence rose above expectation. Group comparisons rested on small numbers: three non-neoplastic, three low-grade glioma and fewer than 10 glioblastoma patients. Very few CDR3 sequences were shared between tissue and blood, attributed to high CDR3 diversity and limited sampling.

Material: glioma tissue, nonneoplastic brain tissue, or PBMCs (not recorded which). The rearranged chain carries TRBV25-1 and TRBJ1-1, with no confidently assigned D gene. The sequence came from a human donor with low-grade glioma or glioblastoma, undergoing nonglioma brain surgery, or in good health (not recorded which). CDR3 protein: CASSPWGAGDTEAFF. The bases are TGTGCCAGCAGTCCCTGGGGAGCGGGCGACACTGAAGCTTTCTTT.